Described below is a single T cell receptor beta chain sequence and its context. This CDR3 spans 15 amino acids. V was pared by 6 bases and J by 0 bases, with 2 bases of the junction left unmatched. Germline loops: CDR1 LNHDA, CDR2 SQIVND (reference sequence). The data are from a study of blood T cell repertoires in COVID-19. As for the study in general: Sample material is recorded as cDNA or gDNA derived from T cells, B-cell-depleted T cells, or PBMCs.

Sequenced by immunoSEQ multiplex PCR; TCRdb stores in-frame clones only, minus some. The sample records 100,000 to 150,000 clones, more than 70% being singletons. This clonotype was sampled from a woman younger than 45 who had recovered from COVID-19. The V gene is TRBV19, the J gene TRBJ2-5, with 12 nucleotides matching TRBD2. The sequenced sample was peripheral blood. This chain's CDR3 is CASSWTSGDQETQYF. The CDR3 DNA reads TGTGCCAGTAGCTGGACTAGCGGGGACCAAGAGACCCAGTACTTC.